These 26 T cell receptor beta chains share one sample of origin, sequenced in a study of blood T cell repertoires in COVID-19. Only in-frame clones appear in the TCRdb table, and some are missing; sequencing was by immunoSEQ multiplex PCR. The sample lists some 260,000 clones, approximately 80% occurring once. Material for sequencing was peripheral blood. The receptors stem from an elderly man with acute or convalescent COVID-19.

CDR3 nucleotide sequence: TGTGCCAGCAGCTCCGACAGGACTCCAGTACGGGAAAAACTGTTTTTT. Translating gives CASSSDRTPVREKLFF. The chain joins TRBV5-4 to TRBJ1-4; TRBD1 is a possible D gene (6 bases). Germline V gene lookup returns CDR1 SGHNT and CDR2 YYREEE (reference sequence). V lost 3 bases to trimming and J lost 8 bases, with 20 bases between them. This CDR3 comprises 16 residues.

This clone was observed once. This chain links TRBV27 with TRBJ2-3; 10 bases match TRBD1. This CDR3 is 14 amino acids long. The germline V gene encodes CDR1 MNHEY and CDR2 SMNVEV (reference sequence). The V and J ends lost 8 bases and 2 bases, in that order; junction bases with no gene match: 4. The CDR3 loop is CASSTGGYTDTQYF. CDR3 sequence (DNA): TGTGCCAGCTCGACAGGGGGCTACACAGATACGCAGTATTTT.

This chain connects TRBV28 to TRBJ1-4; 7 nucleotides agree with TRBD1. In germline, CDR1 is MDHEN, CDR2 SYDVKM. V shed 6 bases, J shed 3 bases, and the junction held 4 bases outside the gene matches. This CDR3 spans 14 amino acids. The CDR3 here is CASSLTGSNEKLFF. Here the CDR3 DNA reads TGTGCCAGCAGCTTGACAGGGTCTAATGAAAAACTGTTTTTT.

This sequence joins TRBV19 and TRBJ1-1; TRBD1 might be the D (5 bases). Trimming shortened V by 0 bases and J by 2 bases, and 16 bases separated the two germline ends. CDR3 length equals 17 residues. CDR1 is LNHDA, CDR2 SQIVND, per germline (reference sequence). The CDR3 is CASSIDKDTAENTEAFF. The CDR3 bases are TGTGCCAGTAGTATAGACAAGGACACTGCTGAAAACACTGAAGCTTTCTTT.

This clone was picked up one time. The rearrangement links TRBV6-5 to TRBJ2-1; 13 nucleotides agree with TRBD2. The CDR3 has 16 amino acids. CDR1 and CDR2 from the germline V gene are MNHEY and SVGAGI. V lost 2 bases and J lost 9; bases outside the gene matches: 7. CDR3 DNA sequence: TGTGCCAGCAGTTACGGACTAGCGGGAGTCTGGGGTGAGCAGTTCTTC. This encodes CASSYGLAGVWGEQFF.

The rearrangement links TRBV30 to TRBJ1-4; D is unresolved. V was cut by 2 bases and J by 8 bases, with 3 bases left in between. Germline CDR1 is GTSNPN and CDR2 is SVGIG (reference sequence). The CDR3 runs to 10 residues. The CDR3 is CAWSREKLFF. For the CDR3, the DNA is TGTGCCTGGAGTCGGGAAAAACTGTTTTTT.

This chain joins TRBV27 and TRBJ2-7; D possibly corresponds to TRBD2 (5 bases). The CDR3 runs to 13 residues. Germline V gives CDR1 MNHEY, CDR2 SMNVEV (reference sequence). V gave up 8 bases and J gave up 5 bases, with 16 bases separating them. CDR3 coding DNA: TGTGCCAGCGGCCGGGGAAGGGCTGACGAGCAGTACTTC. Protein: CASGRGRADEQYF.

This clone came up once. This chain links TRBV18 with TRBJ1-5, with D possibly being TRBD1 (5 bases). The CDR3 totals 15 residues. Germline lookup yields CDR1 KGHSH and CDR2 LQKENI. The V and J ends lost 4 bases and 3 bases respectively, with 13 bases between them. This CDR3 is CASSLTQVPNQPQHF. CDR3 bases: TGTGCCAGCTCACTAACACAGGTCCCCAATCAGCCCCAGCATTTT.

The CDR3, as DNA: TGTGCCAGCAGCCTTACTAGCGGGAGATACGAGCAGTTCTTC. Protein product: CASSLTSGRYEQFF. The chain employs TRBV7-2 and TRBJ2-1; 11 nucleotides match TRBD2. Germline V gene data show CDR1 as SGHTA and CDR2 as FQGNSA. The trim removed 5 bases at V and 10 bases at J, leaving 7 bases unmatched. The CDR3 covers 14 residues.

V and J are TRBV5-1 and TRBJ1-3; possibly TRBD1 for D (6 bases). This CDR3 is 16 amino acids long. Germline V gene sequence: CDR1 SGHRS, CDR2 YFSETQ. The ends were cut back, 0 bases at V and 0 bases at J, with 10 bases in the middle. The CDR3 loop reads CASSLAGHNSGNTIYF. The CDR3 nucleotides read TGCGCCAGCAGCTTGGCGGGACACAACTCTGGAAACACCATATATTTT.

V usage is TRBV3-1 (or the pseudogene TRBV3-2) and J usage is TRBJ1-4; 8 nucleotides align to TRBD1. The junction had 10 bases not matched to a gene; V was cut back by 4 bases and J by 0 bases. This CDR3 is 18 amino acids long. Germline V gene data show CDR1 as LGHDT and CDR2 as YNNKEL (reference sequence). The CDR3 sequence is CASSPLGTGGSTNEKLFF. The CDR3 region has the DNA TGTGCCAGCAGCCCCCTAGGGACAGGCGGGTCAACTAATGAAAAACTGTTTTTT.

V is TRBV7-9 and J is TRBJ2-7, with 7 bases lining up with TRBD1. The germline gives CDR1 SEHNR, CDR2 FQNEAQ (reference sequence). V shed 2 bases and J 7 bases; nucleotides not matched to a gene: 2. The CDR3 runs to 12 residues. This CDR3 reads CASSLPQGEQYF. CDR3 nucleotides: TGTGCCAGCAGCTTACCACAGGGGGAGCAGTACTTC.

The chain has TRBV6-5 and TRBJ2-1, with D unclear. The germline V and J ends were trimmed by 6 bases and 0 bases, with 12 bases remaining between them. Germline V gene sequence: CDR1 MNHEY, CDR2 SVGAGI. The CDR3 contains 15 residues. For the CDR3, the DNA is TGTGCCAGCAGCCCCCTCAAGAGCTCCTACAATGAGCAGTTCTTC. This encodes CASSPLKSSYNEQFF.

The chain employs TRBV4-2 and TRBJ2-1, with 8 bases that match TRBD2. CDR3 size: 17 residues. V was clipped by 4 bases and J by 7 bases; unmatched bases: 15. Germline V lookup: CDR1 LGHNA, CDR2 YNFKEQ. The CDR3 DNA is TGTGCCAGCAGCCGTCGGGGGGGTAGCGGGAAGGAAAATGAGCAGTTCTTC. It is translated as CASSRRGGSGKENEQFF.

The chain employs TRBV10-3 and TRBJ1-5; maybe TRBD1 (6 bases). Per the germline V gene, CDR1 is ENHRY and CDR2 is SYGVKD. This CDR3 spans 14 amino acids. Trimming removed 4 bases at V and 6 bases at J, with 13 bases between. CDR3 sequence reads: CAISVGGGGQPQHF. CDR3 sequence (DNA): TGTGCCATCAGTGTAGGGGGGGGTGGTCAGCCCCAGCATTTT.

The V and J genes are TRBV6-6 and TRBJ1-5; no clear D gene. CDR3 length equals 12 residues. Trimming took off 9 bases at V and 2 bases at J, with 8 bases between the two ends. In germline, CDR1 is MNHNY, CDR2 SVGAGI (reference sequence). This CDR3 reads CASREGNQPQHF. CDR3 sequence (DNA): TGTGCCAGTAGGGAGGGCAATCAGCCCCAGCATTTT.

This rearrangement joins TRBV5-6 to TRBJ2-2, with TRBD1 as a possible D gene (5 bases). Germline CDR1 and CDR2: SGHDT and YYEEEE. With 3 bases removed from V and 7 bases from J, the gap between germline ends came to 13 bases. The CDR3 extends over 14 amino acids. This CDR3 reads CASSSVDSVGELFF. For the CDR3, the DNA is TGTGCCAGCAGCTCCGTTGACAGTGTCGGGGAGCTGTTTTTT.

The chain employs TRBV5-5 and TRBJ1-3; D possibly corresponds to TRBD1 (5 bases). This CDR3 region has 15 residues. Germline assignment: CDR1 SGHKS and CDR2 YYEKEE (reference sequence). V was pared by 1 base and J by 0 bases, with 8 bases between. The CDR3 DNA reads as TGTGCCAGCAGCTTGAGCGACAGCTCTGGAAACACCATATATTTT. It translates to CASSLSDSSGNTIYF.

This clone was seen only a few times. This chain connects TRBV5-1 to TRBJ2-7, with 8 bases fitting TRBD1. Trimming at V came to 5 bases and at J to 5 bases, leaving 9 bases not matched to a gene. Germline V gives CDR1 SGHRS, CDR2 YFSETQ. The CDR3 has 14 residues. In nucleotides, the CDR3 is TGCGCCAGCAGATACGACAGGGGTAGCAACGAGCAGTACTTC. It is translated as CASRYDRGSNEQYF.

The table lists this clone with a few counts. The chain has TRBV21-1 and TRBJ2-1; TRBD2, as called in the table, went unchecked against the DNA. TRBV21-1 is shown as a pseudogene. The CDR3 is 18 amino acids. The CDR3 region has the DNA TGTGCCAGCAGCAAAGCTCCGAGCGGGCCACCCTCCTACAATGAGCAGTTCTTC. It translates to CASSKAPSGPPSYNEQFF.

V usage is TRBV4-2 and J usage is TRBJ1-1; 7 nucleotides agree with TRBD1. CDR3 length equals 13 residues. Looked up from germline, CDR1 is LGHNA and CDR2 is YNFKEQ. Trimming took 0 bases from V and 8 from J; bases not matched to a gene: 3. CDR3 in amino acids: CASSQERDSEAFF. The CDR3 nucleotides are TGTGCCAGCAGCCAAGAACGGGACAGCGAAGCTTTCTTT.

The rearrangement joins TRBV19 to TRBJ1-2; the D gene is possibly TRBD1 (6 bases). The length of the CDR3 is 14 residues. Germline CDR1 is LNHDA and CDR2 is SQIVND (reference sequence). Trimming removed 6 bases at V and 4 bases at J, with 15 bases between. The CDR3 loop reads CASSSTGFGYGYTF. The CDR3 DNA is TGTGCCAGTAGCTCTACAGGGTTTGGCTATGGCTACACCTTC.

This chain joins TRBV6-5 and TRBJ1-1; possible D gene TRBD1, 5 bases. The CDR3 consists of 14 residues. Trimming took off 3 bases at V and 5 bases at J, with 13 bases between the two ends. The V gene's germline CDR1 is MNHEY and CDR2 SVGAGI. The CDR3 loop is CASSYERGGTEAFF. In DNA, the CDR3 is TGTGCCAGCAGTTATGAGAGGGGAGGGACTGAAGCTTTCTTT.

The V call is TRBV6-5, the J call TRBJ2-7, with 7 bases that match TRBD2. The germline gives CDR1 MNHEY, CDR2 SVGAGI. Trimming took 11 bases from V and 0 from J; bases not matched to a gene: 10. CDR3 size: 14 residues. The CDR3 DNA follows: TGTGCCTCGCATATGAGGGAGGGCTCCTACGAGCAGTACTTC. Translation gives CASHMREGSYEQYF.

The genes are TRBV18 and TRBJ2-3, with D perhaps matching TRBD1 (7 bases). CDR3 length: 16 residues. V lost 3 bases and J lost 0, with 13 bases in between. CDR1 and CDR2 (germline): KGHSH, LQKENI. CDR3 nucleotides: TGTGCCAGCTCACCTTCGACAGGGACTAGCACAGATACGCAGTATTTT. It is translated as CASSPSTGTSTDTQYF.

This clone showed up just a few times. The chain links TRBV28 to TRBJ2-7, with TRBD1 matching over 11 bases. There are 17 residues in the CDR3. V shed 4 bases, J shed 2 bases, and the junction held 10 bases outside the gene matches. The germline gives CDR1 MDHEN, CDR2 SYDVKM. This CDR3 is CASSSEGRDRGTYEQYF. In DNA form, the CDR3 reads TGTGCCAGCAGTTCCGAGGGCCGGGACAGGGGGACCTACGAGCAGTACTTC.